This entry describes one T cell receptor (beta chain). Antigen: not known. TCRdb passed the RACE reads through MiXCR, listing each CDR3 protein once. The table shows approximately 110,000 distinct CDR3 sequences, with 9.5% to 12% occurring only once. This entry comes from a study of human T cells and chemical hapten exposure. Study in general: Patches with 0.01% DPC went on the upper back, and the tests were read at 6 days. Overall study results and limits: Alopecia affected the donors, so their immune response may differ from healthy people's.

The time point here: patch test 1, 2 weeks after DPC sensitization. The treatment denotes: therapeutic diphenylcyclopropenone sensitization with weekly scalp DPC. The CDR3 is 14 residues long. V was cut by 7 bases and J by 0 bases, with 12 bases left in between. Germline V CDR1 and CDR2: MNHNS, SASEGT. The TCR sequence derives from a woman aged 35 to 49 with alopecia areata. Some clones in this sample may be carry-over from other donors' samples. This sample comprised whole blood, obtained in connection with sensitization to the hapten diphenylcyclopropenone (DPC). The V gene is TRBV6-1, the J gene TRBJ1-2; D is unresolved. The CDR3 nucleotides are TGTGCCAGCACCTCGTCGGGAACTAACTATGGCTACACCTTC. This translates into CASTSSGTNYGYTF.